This TCR beta chain was observed in a study of T-cell memory formation after mild COVID-19 (dated by TCRdb to the early 2020s). As for the study more broadly: Most TCR sequence clusters were specific to one of the two donors. In two donors, T-cell clones that expanded and contracted after mild COVID-19 were tracked by sequencing TCRalpha and TCRbeta repertoires over time. Two young, previously healthy adult volunteers made up the cohort, one male and one female.

Ficoll-Paque density gradient centrifugation was used to isolate PBMCs. Points the paper makes about the study in general: Some responding clones were found in pre-infection memory, which suggests that pre-existing cross-reactive memory T cells took part in the SARS-CoV-2 response. Clones that contracted from day 15 to 85 showed balanced CD4/CD8 phenotypes, whereas a second wave of clones that expanded from day 15 to 37 leaned towards CD4+. Whether the second-wave clones peaking on day 37 were SARS-CoV-2 specific was not confirmed. Contracting CD4+ clones were located mainly in the CM and EM memory subsets, whereas CD8+ clones were found to be enriched in EMRA. Only a couple of mild cases were covered by the study, and larger cohorts that include severe cases with pre-infection samples were considered necessary.

As for this clonotype: Its antigen has not been determined. An end of the junction does not agree with germline; a read error may underlie this.

These reads were obtained on an Illumina NovaSeq 6000. TCRalpha and TCRbeta cDNA libraries were constructed by 5'RACE with constant-segment primers, with sample barcodes and unique molecular identifiers being introduced. Trizol reagent was used to extract RNA from every sample. Libraries were amplified in two PCR steps, with a second sample barcode and Illumina TruSeq adapters added in the second step. The libraries were sequenced on an Illumina NovaSeq using 2 x 150 bp paired-end reads. On the authors' methods: The reads were demultiplexed and collapsed into UMI-guided consensus sequences using migec v1.2.7. Using mixcr v2.1.11, the UMI consensuses were aligned to TRA and TRB V and J templates and assembled into clonotypes. Expanded or contracted clonotypes were those called significant by both edgeR and NoisET, with noise models trained on biological replicates. For edgeR calls, the thresholds were a false discovery rate-adjusted p below 0.01 and a log2 fold-change of 1. As an exploratory analysis of dynamics, PCA with hierarchical clustering was applied to max-normalized trajectories of the 1000 most abundant clonotypes. Each responding clone was given a CD4 or CD8 phenotype based on the CD4+ and CD8+ repertoires, which had been sequenced separately. TCRdb took the public reads, trimmed them with fastp at Q25, ran MiXCR for clone calling and kept in-frame beta chains. One record per CDR3 amino acid sequence lists the most common genes and DNA. The V and J calls and clone size come from TCRdb's table, not from the authors' own analysis. The sample records around 140,000 distinct CDR3 sequences, 15% to 20% of which are singletons. Approximately 2% of the sample is taken by the ten largest.

The CDR3 holds 13 amino acids from the cysteine to the phenylalanine. The kept DNA is CDR3 alone, 39 bases in frame from the first base. The germline V gene (reference sequence) gives CDR1 as SGHKS and CDR2 as YYEKEE. This sequence was found in an adult woman who had mild COVID-19 (a few samples of this study predate the infection). The sample titles of this study are shuffled in the database, so cell type and time point are left out; the donor was told from shared clones. The sequence is built from TRBV5-5 and TRBJ2-5; the junction holds 10 bases that match TRBD2. Sequencing input: PBMCs or a T cell subset sorted from them (not recorded which). The CDR3 reads CATSGRAQETQYF. The nucleotide sequence reads TGTGCCACCAGCGGGAGGGCCCAAGAGACCCAGTACTTC.